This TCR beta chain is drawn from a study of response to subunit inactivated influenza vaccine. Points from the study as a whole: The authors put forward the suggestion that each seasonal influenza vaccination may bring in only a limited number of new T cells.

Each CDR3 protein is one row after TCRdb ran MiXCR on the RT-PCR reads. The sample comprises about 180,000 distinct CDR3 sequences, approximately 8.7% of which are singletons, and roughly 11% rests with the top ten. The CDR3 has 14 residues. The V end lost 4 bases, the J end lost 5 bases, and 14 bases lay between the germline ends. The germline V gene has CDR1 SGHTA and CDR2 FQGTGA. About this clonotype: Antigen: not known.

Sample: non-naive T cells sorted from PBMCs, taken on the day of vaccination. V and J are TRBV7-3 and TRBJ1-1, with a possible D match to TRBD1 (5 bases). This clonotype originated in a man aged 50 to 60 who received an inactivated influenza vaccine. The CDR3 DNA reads TGTGCCAGCAGCTCACAGGCAGAAGGGACTGAAGCTTTCTTT. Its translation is CASSSQAEGTEAFF.